The present entry profiles one T cell receptor beta chain with its context. The J segment lost 3 bases and the V segment lost 1 base, leaving 4 bases of the junction unmatched. From germline, CDR1 is SEHNR and CDR2 FQNEAQ (reference sequence). There are 15 residues in the CDR3. Recovery meant two consecutive negative NP/OP PCR tests, professional clearance, or resolved symptoms. This sample was taken from a study of blood T cell repertoires in COVID-19. Study-wide background: Spain, Italy and the United States supplied samples that represented acute and convalescent COVID-19. Sources were T cells, B-cell-depleted T cells, or PBMCs; the material itself was cDNA or gDNA.

Original analysis: Estimates of nucleated cell counts were drawn from the amplification of reference gene primers. The method was immunoSEQ multiplex PCR; TCRdb's version includes in-frame clones alone and lacks a portion of them. The DNA was the basis for D and trimming; V, J and clone size are from that table. Counted here are just over 300,000 clones, roughly 85% occurring once; the ten biggest clones make up roughly 2.3%. Sequenced sample: PBMCs or T cells enriched from blood (not recorded which). The clonotype originates from a man between 25 and 39 years old who had recovered from COVID-19. The rearrangement joins TRBV7-9 to TRBJ1-2; TRBD1 matches at 8 bases. DNA of the CDR3: TGTGCCAGCAGCTTAGGACAGGGGAAATACTATGGCTACACCTTC. Translating gives CASSLGQGKYYGYTF. Filled out from reference TRBV7-9 and TRBJ1-2, the complete variable domain reads DTGVSQNPRHKITKRGQNVTFRCDPISEHNRLYWYRQTLGQGPEFLTYFQNEAQLEKSRLLSDRFSAERPKGSFSTLEIQRTEQGDSAMYLCASSLGQGKYYGYTFGSGTRLTVV.